Below, 19 T cell receptor beta chains from the same sample are listed, as sequenced in a study of shared clonotypes between healthy human individuals. The table came from immunoSEQ multiplex PCR; TCRdb's copy has only in-frame clones and leaves some out. The sample records some 510,000 clones, approximately 79% being singletons. The sample taken for sequencing was PBMCs. The receptors were gathered from a woman between 40 and 55 years old in good health. Some clones in this sample may be carry-over from other donors' samples.

V usage is TRBV9 and J usage is TRBJ2-1, with D tentatively TRBD2 (5 bases). The CDR3 loop spans 16 amino acids. Germline V lookup: CDR1 SGDLS, CDR2 YYNGEE. Trimming left V 3 bases short and J 2 bases short, with 15 bases between. CDR3 in DNA: TGTGCCAGCAGCGCCCTAGCAGGTGGGACCTACAATGAGCAGTTCTTC. Its translation is CASSALAGGTYNEQFF.

This clone has just a few counts. CDR3 DNA sequence: TGTGCCAGCAGCTTAGGTTCAGGTCCATCGAATGAGCAGTTCTTC. It yields the protein CASSLGSGPSNEQFF. The V and J genes are TRBV7-9 and TRBJ2-1; D ambiguous. The V gene's germline CDR1 is SEHNR and CDR2 FQNEAQ (reference sequence). The V and J ends lost 1 base and 7 bases respectively, with 14 bases between them. The CDR3 extends over 15 amino acids.

This chain links TRBV5-1 with TRBJ2-1; D may be TRBD2 (6 bases). Germline CDR1 is SGHRS and CDR2 is YFSETQ. The CDR3 contains 14 residues. Trimming removed 2 bases from V and 3 bases from J, with 9 bases in between. CDR3 DNA sequence: TGCGCCAGCAGCTTTCAGGACTACTACAATGAGCAGTTCTTC. This translates into CASSFQDYYNEQFF.

The rearrangement joins TRBV6-1 to TRBJ2-1; 8 bases align to TRBD1. Germline V gene data show CDR1 as MNHNS and CDR2 as SASEGT. The CDR3 is 15 amino acids. After removal of 7 bases from V and 2 bases from J, the junction contained 7 bases not matched to a gene. The CDR3 is CASIQGQATYNEQFF. For the CDR3, the DNA is TGTGCCAGCATCCAGGGACAGGCGACCTACAATGAGCAGTTCTTC.

This chain links TRBV5-1 with TRBJ2-1; 13 bases are shared with TRBD2. V was clipped by 1 base and J by 3 bases; unmatched bases: 4. This CDR3 is built from 17 residues. In germline, CDR1 is SGHRS, CDR2 YFSETQ. CDR3: CASSLSGTSGIYNEQFF. In nucleotides, the CDR3 is TGCGCCAGCAGCTTGAGTGGGACTAGCGGGATCTACAATGAGCAGTTCTTC.

This clone was recorded many times. The gene calls are TRBV2 and TRBJ2-2, with 7 bases lining up with TRBD1. Germline-derived CDR1 and CDR2 are SNHLY and FYNNEI. The CDR3 length is 13 residues. V was clipped by 11 bases and J by 1 base; unmatched bases: 4. In nucleotides, the CDR3 is TGTGCCGCGACAGGGTTGAACACCGGGGAGCTGTTTTTT. Encoded protein: CAATGLNTGELFF.

The gene calls are TRBV2 and TRBJ2-3, with 9 bases that match TRBD2. J lost 1 base, V lost 6 bases, and 5 bases had no gene match. This CDR3 is built from 15 residues. Germline CDR1 is SNHLY and CDR2 is FYNNEI. CDR3 region: CASRASGDRTDTQYF. The CDR3 DNA is TGTGCCAGCAGAGCTAGCGGGGATCGCACAGATACGCAGTATTTT.

This chain joins TRBV6-5 and TRBJ2-1; D is possibly TRBD1 or TRBD2 (5 bases each). V lost 2 bases to trimming and J lost 9 bases, with 8 bases between them. Germline lookup yields CDR1 MNHEY and CDR2 SVGAGI. This CDR3 has 12 residues. The DNA for the CDR3 is TGTGCCAGCAGTTACGACGGGACTGAGCAGTTCTTC. It specifies CASSYDGTEQFF.

J is TRBJ2-3 and V is TRBV28; 7 bases are shared with TRBD2. Germline CDR1 MDHEN, CDR2 SYDVKM. The CDR3 is made up of 14 amino acids. J gave up 0 bases and V 10 bases, and 7 bases lay outside the gene matches. The CDR3 region is CATGGGTSTDTQYF. The CDR3 DNA reads as TGTGCCACGGGGGGAGGAACTAGCACAGATACGCAGTATTTT.

V is TRBV7-2 and J is TRBJ1-2; the D gene is possibly TRBD1 (6 bases). This CDR3 has 13 amino acids. From germline, CDR1 is SGHTA and CDR2 FQGNSA. Trimming shortened V by 6 bases and J by 5 bases, and 13 bases separated the two germline ends. This CDR3 reads CASSSGHGYGYTF. As DNA, the CDR3 is TGTGCCAGCAGTTCGGGACATGGGTATGGCTACACCTTC. Full variable domain (outside the CDR3, taken from reference TRBV7-2 and TRBJ1-2): GAGVSQSPSNKVTEKGKDVELRCDPISGHTALYWYRQSLGQGLEFLIYFQGNSAPDKSGLPSDRFSAERTGGSVSTLTIQRTQQEDSAVYLCASSSGHGYGYTFGSGTRLTVV.

This clone turned up a few times. The V gene is TRBV7-2, the J gene TRBJ1-5; D remains ambiguous. V was clipped by 2 bases and J by 4 bases, with 6 bases between them. The CDR3 runs 13 residues. Germline CDR1 is SGHTA and CDR2 is FQGNSA. The CDR3 reads CASSLSENQPQHF. CDR3 in DNA: TGTGCCAGCAGCTTAAGCGAAAATCAGCCCCAGCATTTT.

The CDR3 nucleotides read TGCGCCAGCAGCCAGGGAGTAGGGGAGCCCCAGCATTTT. It yields the protein CASSQGVGEPQHF. The gene calls are TRBV10-1 and TRBJ1-5; perhaps TRBD1 as D (5 bases). V dropped 6 bases and J dropped 8 bases, with 14 bases sitting between them. The CDR3 length is 13 residues. Germline V lookup: CDR1 WNHNN, CDR2 SYGVQD (reference sequence).

The rearrangement joins TRBV6-1 to TRBJ1-5; D gene ambiguous. Looked up from germline, CDR1 is MNHNS and CDR2 is SASEGT. The CDR3 extends over 11 amino acids. The V end was cut by 11 bases, the J end by 4 bases, with 9 bases between. The CDR3 nucleotides are TGTGCCGTGGCAAGTAATCAGCCCCAGCATTTT. This translates into CAVASNQPQHF.

The CDR3 nucleotides are TGTGCCAGCAGCAAAGTCCCAGCCAAGGACTCTGGCTACACCTTC. It translates to CASSKVPAKDSGYTF. V gene TRBV21-1 combines with J gene TRBJ1-2. TRBV21-1 is described as a pseudogene. The length of the CDR3 is 15 residues.

CDR3 amino acids: CAWREQGLKIGEKLFF. The CDR3 region has the DNA TGTGCCTGGAGGGAACAGGGCTTGAAGATTGGTGAAAAACTGTTTTTT. The rearrangement links TRBV30 to TRBJ1-4; TRBD1 is a possible D gene (6 bases). Germline V gene lookup returns CDR1 GTSNPN and CDR2 SVGIG (reference sequence). The CDR3 contains 16 residues. Trimming removed 3 bases at V and 7 bases at J, with 21 bases between.

A single count supports this clone. The V call is TRBV5-1, the J call TRBJ2-1, with 7 bases that match TRBD2. The CDR3 has 17 residues. Germline values: CDR1 SGHRS, CDR2 YFSETQ. J was trimmed by 7 bases and V by 1 base; bases with no gene match: 14. The CDR3, as DNA: TGCGCCAGCAGCTTGACCCCTGGGGGGGACGCGGGTAATGAGCAGTTCTTC. It translates to CASSLTPGGDAGNEQFF.

A few counts support this clone. This chain connects TRBV5-6 to TRBJ2-1, with 7 bases matching TRBD2. The germline V gene has CDR1 SGHDT and CDR2 YYEEEE. The junction had 12 bases not matched to a gene; V was cut back by 0 bases and J by 3 bases. CDR3 length: 18 amino acids. The CDR3 here is CASSLVGFSGLFYNEQFF. The CDR3 DNA follows: TGTGCCAGCAGCTTGGTAGGTTTTAGCGGGCTGTTCTACAATGAGCAGTTCTTC.

The sample holds a few counts of this clone. Other DNA sequences in the same sample also yield this CDR3. The J gene is TRBJ1-3, the V gene TRBV7-3; D is unresolved. V lost 2 bases, J lost 0 bases, and 2 bases lay in between. The CDR3 extends over 13 amino acids. CDR1 and CDR2 (germline): SGHTA, FQGTGA. Here the CDR3 reads CASSLGSGNTIYF. The CDR3 coding sequence is TGTGCCAGCAGCTTAGGCTCTGGAAACACCATATATTTT.

The genes are TRBV11-2 and TRBJ1-3; D is possibly TRBD1 (6 bases). The CDR3 extends over 18 amino acids. The V gene's germline CDR1 is SGHAT and CDR2 FQNNGV. V lost 5 bases and J 7 bases, leaving 27 bases between the germline ends. This chain's CDR3 is CASSRFRTAVTGLNTIYF. CDR3 DNA: TGTGCCAGCAGCCGCTTTCGGACAGCGGTTACCGGGCTGAACACCATATATTTT.